The entry that follows covers one TCR beta chain sequence. The antigen is unknown. The sample is drawn from a study of T cells in localized non-small cell lung cancer. Generated by immunoSEQ multiplex PCR, the TCRdb table keeps only in-frame clones and is missing some. The sample has over 70,000 clones, approximately 91% seen once; the top ten hold approximately 4%. Points from the study as a whole: Adjacent uninvolved lung tissue had the highest T cell clonality, exceeding tumor. Heterogeneity is still possible, as just one tumor region was sequenced. Out of the top 100 tumor clones, a median around 57 were seen in adjacent lung.

CDR3 size: 16 residues. Germline assignment: CDR1 KGHSH and CDR2 LQKENI. V was pared by 3 bases and J by 3 bases, with 17 bases between. The sequence was collected from a woman aged 40 to 75 with stage II squamous cell lung carcinoma. Sequenced here: PBMCs, sampled before any cancer treatment. V and J are TRBV18 and TRBJ1-1; D unresolved. DNA of the CDR3: TGTGCCAGCTCACCGGTTCTCCTTTTCGAGGACACTGAAGCTTTCTTT. This gives the protein CASSPVLLFEDTEAFF.